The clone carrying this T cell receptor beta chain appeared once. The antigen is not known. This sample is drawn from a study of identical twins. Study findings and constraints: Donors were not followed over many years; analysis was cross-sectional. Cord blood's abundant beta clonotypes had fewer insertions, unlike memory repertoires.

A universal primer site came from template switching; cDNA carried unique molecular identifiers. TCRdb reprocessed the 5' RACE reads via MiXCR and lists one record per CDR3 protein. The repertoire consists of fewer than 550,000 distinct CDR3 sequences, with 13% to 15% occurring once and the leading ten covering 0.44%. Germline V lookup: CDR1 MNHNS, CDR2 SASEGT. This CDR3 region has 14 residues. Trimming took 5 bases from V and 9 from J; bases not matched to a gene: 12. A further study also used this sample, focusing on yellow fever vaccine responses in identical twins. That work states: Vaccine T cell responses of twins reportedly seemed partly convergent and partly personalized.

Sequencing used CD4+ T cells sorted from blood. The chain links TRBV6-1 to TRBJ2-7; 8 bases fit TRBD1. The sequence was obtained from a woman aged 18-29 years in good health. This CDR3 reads CASSPRTGNRGQYV. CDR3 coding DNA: TGTGCCAGCAGTCCCCGGACAGGGAATAGGGGGCAGTACGTC.